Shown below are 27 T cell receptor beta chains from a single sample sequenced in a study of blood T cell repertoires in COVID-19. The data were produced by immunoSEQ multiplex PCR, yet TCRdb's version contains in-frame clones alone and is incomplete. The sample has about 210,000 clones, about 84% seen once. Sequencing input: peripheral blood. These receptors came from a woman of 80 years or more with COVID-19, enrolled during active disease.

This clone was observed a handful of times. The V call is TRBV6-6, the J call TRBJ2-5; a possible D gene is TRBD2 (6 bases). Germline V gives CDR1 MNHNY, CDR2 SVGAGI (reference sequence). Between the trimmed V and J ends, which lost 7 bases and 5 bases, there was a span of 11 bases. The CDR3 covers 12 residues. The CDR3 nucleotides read TGTGCCAGCAAAGCGGGCGGGGAGACCCAGTACTTC. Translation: CASKAGGETQYF.

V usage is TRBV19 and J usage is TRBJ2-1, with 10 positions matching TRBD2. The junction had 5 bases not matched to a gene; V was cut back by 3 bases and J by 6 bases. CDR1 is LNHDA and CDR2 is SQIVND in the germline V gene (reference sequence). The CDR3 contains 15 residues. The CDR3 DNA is TGTGCCAGTAGTATGGTTCTAGCGGGAGTCAATGAGCAGTTCTTC. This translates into CASSMVLAGVNEQFF.

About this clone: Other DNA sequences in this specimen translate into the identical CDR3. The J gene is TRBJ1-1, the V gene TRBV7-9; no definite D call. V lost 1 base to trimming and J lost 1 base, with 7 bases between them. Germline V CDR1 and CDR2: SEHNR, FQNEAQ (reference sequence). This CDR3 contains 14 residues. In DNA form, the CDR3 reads TGTGCCAGCAGCTTAGGGGCTACGAACACTGAAGCTTTCTTT. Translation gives CASSLGATNTEAFF.

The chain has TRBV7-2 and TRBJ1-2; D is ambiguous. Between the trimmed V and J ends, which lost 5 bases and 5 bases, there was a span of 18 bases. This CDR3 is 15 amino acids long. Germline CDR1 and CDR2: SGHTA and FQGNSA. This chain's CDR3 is CASSPSPTSPYGYTF. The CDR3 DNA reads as TGTGCCAGCAGCCCCTCCCCAACGAGCCCTTATGGCTACACCTTC.

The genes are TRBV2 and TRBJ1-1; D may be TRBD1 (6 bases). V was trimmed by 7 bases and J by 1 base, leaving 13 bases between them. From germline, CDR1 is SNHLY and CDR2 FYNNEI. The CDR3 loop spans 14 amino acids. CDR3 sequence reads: CASTRLGQNTEAFF. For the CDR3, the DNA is TGTGCCAGCACCAGACTGGGACAGAACACTGAAGCTTTCTTT. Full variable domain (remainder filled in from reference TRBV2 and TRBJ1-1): EPEVTQTPSHQVTQMGQEVILRCVPISNHLYFYWYRQILGQKVEFLVSFYNNEISEKSEIFDDQFSVERPDGSNFTLKIRSTKLEDSAMYFCASTRLGQNTEAFFGQGTRLTVV.

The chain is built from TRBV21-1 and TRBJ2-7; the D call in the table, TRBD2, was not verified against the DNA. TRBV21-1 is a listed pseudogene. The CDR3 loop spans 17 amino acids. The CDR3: CASSPPLTSGRVCEQYF. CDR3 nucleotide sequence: TGTGCCAGCAGTCCACCGTTGACCAGCGGGAGGGTCTGCGAGCAGTACTTC.

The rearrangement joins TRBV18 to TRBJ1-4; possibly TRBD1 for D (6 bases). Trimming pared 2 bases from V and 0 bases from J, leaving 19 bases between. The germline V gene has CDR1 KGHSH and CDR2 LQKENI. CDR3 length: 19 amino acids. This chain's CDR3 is CASSPWVTGQTSTNEKLFF. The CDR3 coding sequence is TGTGCCAGCTCACCATGGGTAACAGGGCAAACCTCAACTAATGAAAAACTGTTTTTT.

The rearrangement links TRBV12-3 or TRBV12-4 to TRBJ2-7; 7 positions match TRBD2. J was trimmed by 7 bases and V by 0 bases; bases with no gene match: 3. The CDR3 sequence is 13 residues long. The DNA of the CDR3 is TGTGCCAGCAGTTTAGCGAGGGGAGGGGAGCAGTACTTC. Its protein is CASSLARGGEQYF.

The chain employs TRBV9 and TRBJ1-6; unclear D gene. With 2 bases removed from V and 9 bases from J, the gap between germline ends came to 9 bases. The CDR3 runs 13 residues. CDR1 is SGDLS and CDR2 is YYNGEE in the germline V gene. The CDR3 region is CASSVQESSPLHF. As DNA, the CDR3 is TGTGCCAGCAGCGTGCAGGAAAGTTCACCCCTCCACTTT.

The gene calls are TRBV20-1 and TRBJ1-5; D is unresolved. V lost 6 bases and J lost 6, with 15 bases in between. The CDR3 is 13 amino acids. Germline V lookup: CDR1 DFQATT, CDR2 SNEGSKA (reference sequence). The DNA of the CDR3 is TGCAGTGCCAGTAGTAGTACTAGTCAGCCCCAGCATTTT. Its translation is CSASSSTSQPQHF.

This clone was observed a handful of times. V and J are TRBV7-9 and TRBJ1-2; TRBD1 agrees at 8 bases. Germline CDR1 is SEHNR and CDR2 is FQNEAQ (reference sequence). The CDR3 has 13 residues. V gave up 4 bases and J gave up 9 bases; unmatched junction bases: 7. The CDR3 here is CASSWGQEERYTF. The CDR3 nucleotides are TGTGCCAGCAGCTGGGGACAGGAAGAACGCTACACCTTC.

The CDR3 DNA reads TGTGCCAGCTTTGGGCCCGGGGAGCTGTTTTTT. Its translation: CASFGPGELFF. The chain combines TRBV6-5 with TRBJ2-2; D unresolved. Per the germline V gene, CDR1 is MNHEY and CDR2 is SVGAGI. The CDR3 loop spans 11 amino acids. Deletions cut 8 bases from V and 6 bases from J, with 7 bases between.

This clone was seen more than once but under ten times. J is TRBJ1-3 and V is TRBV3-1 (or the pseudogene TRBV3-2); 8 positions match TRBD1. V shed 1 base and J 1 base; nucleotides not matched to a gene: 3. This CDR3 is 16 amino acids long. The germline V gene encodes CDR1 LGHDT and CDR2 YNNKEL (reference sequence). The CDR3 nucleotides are TGTGCCAGCAGCCAAGGGCAGGGGGCTTCTGGAAACACCATATATTTT. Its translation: CASSQGQGASGNTIYF.

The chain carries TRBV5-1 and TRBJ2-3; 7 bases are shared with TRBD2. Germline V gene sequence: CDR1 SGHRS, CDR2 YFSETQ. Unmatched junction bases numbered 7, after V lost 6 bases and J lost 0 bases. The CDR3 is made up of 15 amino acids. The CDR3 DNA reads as TGCGCCAGCATGACGATGGGGGGGAGCACAGATACGCAGTATTTT. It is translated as CASMTMGGSTDTQYF.

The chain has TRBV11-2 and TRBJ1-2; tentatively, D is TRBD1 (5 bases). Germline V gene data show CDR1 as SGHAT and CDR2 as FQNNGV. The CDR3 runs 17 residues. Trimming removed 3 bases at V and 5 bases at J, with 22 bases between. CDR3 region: CASSFKPASGNRYGYTF. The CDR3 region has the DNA TGTGCCAGCAGCTTCAAGCCAGCATCAGGGAATAGGTATGGCTACACCTTC. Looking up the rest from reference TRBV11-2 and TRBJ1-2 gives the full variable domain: EAGVAQSPRYKIIEKRQSVAFWCNPISGHATLYWYQQILGQGPKLLIQFQNNGVVDDSQLPKDRFSAERLKGVDSTLKIQPAKLEDSAVYLCASSFKPASGNRYGYTFGSGTRLTVV.

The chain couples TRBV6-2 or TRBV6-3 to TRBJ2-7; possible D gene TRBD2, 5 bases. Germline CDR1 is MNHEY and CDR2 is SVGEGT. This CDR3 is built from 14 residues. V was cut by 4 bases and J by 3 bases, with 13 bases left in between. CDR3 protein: CASSLGATIYEQYF. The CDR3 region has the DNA TGTGCCAGCAGTTTGGGAGCGACGATCTACGAGCAGTACTTC.

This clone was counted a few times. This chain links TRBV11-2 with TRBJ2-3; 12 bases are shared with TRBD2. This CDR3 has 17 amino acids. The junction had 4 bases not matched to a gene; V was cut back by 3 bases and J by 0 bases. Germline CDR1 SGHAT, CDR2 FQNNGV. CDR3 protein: CASSLTSGSPSTDTQYF. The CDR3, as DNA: TGTGCCAGCAGCTTGACTAGCGGGAGCCCTAGCACAGATACGCAGTATTTT.

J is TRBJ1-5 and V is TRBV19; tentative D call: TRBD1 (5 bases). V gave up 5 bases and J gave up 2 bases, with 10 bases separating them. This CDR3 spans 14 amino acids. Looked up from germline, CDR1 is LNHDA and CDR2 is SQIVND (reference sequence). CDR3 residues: CASSLAGGNQPQHF. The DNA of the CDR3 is TGTGCCAGTAGTTTGGCGGGGGGCAATCAGCCCCAGCATTTT.

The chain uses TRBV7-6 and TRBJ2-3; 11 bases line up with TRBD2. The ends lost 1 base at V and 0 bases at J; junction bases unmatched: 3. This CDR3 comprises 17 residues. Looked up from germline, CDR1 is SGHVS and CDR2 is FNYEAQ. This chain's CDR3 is CASSLVAGGPSTDTQYF. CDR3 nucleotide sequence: TGTGCCAGCAGCTTAGTAGCGGGAGGGCCGAGCACAGATACGCAGTATTTT.

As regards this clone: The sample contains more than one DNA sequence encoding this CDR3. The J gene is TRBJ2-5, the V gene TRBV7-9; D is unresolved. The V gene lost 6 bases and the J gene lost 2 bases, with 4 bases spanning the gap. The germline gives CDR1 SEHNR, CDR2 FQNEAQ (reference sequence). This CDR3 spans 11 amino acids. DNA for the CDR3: TGTGCCAGCAGTCGGCAAGAGACCCAGTACTTC. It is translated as CASSRQETQYF.

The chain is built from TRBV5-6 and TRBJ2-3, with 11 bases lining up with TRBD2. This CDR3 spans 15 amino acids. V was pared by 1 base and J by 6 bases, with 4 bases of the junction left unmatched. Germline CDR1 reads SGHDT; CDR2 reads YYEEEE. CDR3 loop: CASSLSSGGRDTQYF. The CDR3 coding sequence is TGTGCCAGCAGCTTGTCTAGCGGGGGGCGGGATACGCAGTATTTT.

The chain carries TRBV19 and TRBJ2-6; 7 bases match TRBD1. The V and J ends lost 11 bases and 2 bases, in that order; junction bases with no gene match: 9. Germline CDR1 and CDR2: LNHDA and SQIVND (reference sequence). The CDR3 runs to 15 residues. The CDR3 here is CACHQTGTGANVLTF. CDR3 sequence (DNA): TGTGCCTGCCATCAGACAGGGACTGGGGCCAACGTCCTGACTTTC. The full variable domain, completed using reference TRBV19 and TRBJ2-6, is DGGITQSPKYLFRKEGQNVTLSCEQNLNHDAMYWYRQDPGQGLRLIYYSQIVNDFQKGDIAEGYSVSREKKESFPLTVTSAQKNPTAFYLCACHQTGTGANVLTFGAGSRLTVL.

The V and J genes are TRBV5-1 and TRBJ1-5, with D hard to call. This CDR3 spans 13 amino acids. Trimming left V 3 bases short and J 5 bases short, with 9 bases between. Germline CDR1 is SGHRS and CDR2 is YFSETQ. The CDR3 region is CASSSEGHQPQHF. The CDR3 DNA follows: TGCGCCAGCAGCTCGGAGGGCCATCAGCCCCAGCATTTT.

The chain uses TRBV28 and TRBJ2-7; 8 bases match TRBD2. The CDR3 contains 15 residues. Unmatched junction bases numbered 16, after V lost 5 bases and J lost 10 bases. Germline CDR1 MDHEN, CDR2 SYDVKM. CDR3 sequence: CASSPPPGLEGEQYF. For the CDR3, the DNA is TGTGCCAGCAGTCCACCCCCGGGACTAGAAGGGGAACAGTACTTC.

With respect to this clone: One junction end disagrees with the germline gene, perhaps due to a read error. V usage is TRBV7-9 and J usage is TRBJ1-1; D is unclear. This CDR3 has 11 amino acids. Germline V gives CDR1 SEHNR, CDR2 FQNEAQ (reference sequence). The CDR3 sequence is CASSHDTEAFF. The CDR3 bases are TGTGCCAGCAGCCATGACACGGAAGCTTTCTTT.

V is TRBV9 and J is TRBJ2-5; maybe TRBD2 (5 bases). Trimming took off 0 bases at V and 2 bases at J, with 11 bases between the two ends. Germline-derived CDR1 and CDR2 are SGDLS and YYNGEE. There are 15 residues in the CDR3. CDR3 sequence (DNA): TGTGCCAGCAGCGTAGTAGGACTGGGGCAAGAGACCCAGTACTTC. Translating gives CASSVVGLGQETQYF.

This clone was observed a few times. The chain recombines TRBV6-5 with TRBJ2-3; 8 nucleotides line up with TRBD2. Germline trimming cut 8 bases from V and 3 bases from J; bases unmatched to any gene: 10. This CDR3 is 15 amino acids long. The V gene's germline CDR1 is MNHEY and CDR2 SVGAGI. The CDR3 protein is CASLMYGGRTDTQYF. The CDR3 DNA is TGTGCCAGCCTCATGTATGGCGGGAGGACAGATACGCAGTATTTT.